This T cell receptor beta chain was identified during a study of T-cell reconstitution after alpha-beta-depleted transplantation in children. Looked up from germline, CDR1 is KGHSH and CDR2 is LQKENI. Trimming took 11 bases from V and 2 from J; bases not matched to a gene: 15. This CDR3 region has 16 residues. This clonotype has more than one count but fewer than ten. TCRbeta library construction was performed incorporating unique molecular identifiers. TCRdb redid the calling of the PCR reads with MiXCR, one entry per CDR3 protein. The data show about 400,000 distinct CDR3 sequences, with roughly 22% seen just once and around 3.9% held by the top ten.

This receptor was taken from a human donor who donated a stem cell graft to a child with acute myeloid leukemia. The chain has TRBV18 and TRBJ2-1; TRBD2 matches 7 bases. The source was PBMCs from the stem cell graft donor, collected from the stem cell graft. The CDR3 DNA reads TGTGCCGCGACGGGGGGAGCTAAAGAAACCTACAATGAGCAGTTCTTC. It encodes CAATGGAKETYNEQFF.